This T cell receptor (beta chain) derives from a study of T cells in Graves' hyperthyroidism and ophthalmopathy. About the research overall: The blood sample was taken at first diagnosis, before treatment began.

Researchers took RNA transcripts and amplified the TCR beta CDR3 regions from them. A first-round RT-PCR of the TCR CDR3 used the HTBI primer set. MiXCR was run by TCRdb on the multiplex PCR reads, yielding one entry per CDR3 protein. The sample comprises 310,000 or so distinct CDR3 sequences, about 15% of which are singletons, and about 50% rests with the top ten. Criteria for exclusion of patients were uncontrolled infection, other autoimmune disease, pregnancy or lactation. Thyroid ultrasound, orbital computed tomography, clinical symptoms, and serum thyroxine and TRAb underpinned diagnoses. Trimming cost V 0 bases and J 2 bases, with 11 bases left between them. Germline CDR1 is MNHEY and CDR2 is SVGAGI. This CDR3 has 16 residues.

The sequenced sample consisted of blood. This rearrangement joins TRBV6-5 to TRBJ1-5; no clear D. This sequence originates from an older woman with Graves' ophthalmopathy. This chain's CDR3 is CASSYSGFRGNQPQHF. The DNA for the CDR3 is TGTGCCAGCAGTTACTCAGGGTTCCGTGGCAATCAGCCCCAGCATTTT.